The clone carrying this T cell receptor (beta chain) was recorded a few times. Its antigen remains unknown. This entry is derived from a study of identical twins. General observations from the study: Within cord blood, abundant beta clonotypes carried fewer insertions, but memory repertoires showed no such trend. The same donors were not followed; conclusions instead depended on cross-sectional statistical analysis.

One entry per CDR3 protein, called by TCRdb with MiXCR from the 5' RACE reads. There are about 260,000 distinct CDR3 sequences in the sample; about 7.3% occur only once, and about 3.6% lies in the top ten. Germline CDR1 is LNHNV and CDR2 is YYDKDF (reference sequence). There are 15 residues in the CDR3. V lost 1 base to trimming and J lost 4 bases, with 11 bases between them. Healthy Caucasian individuals made up all the donors. These data were also reused for a study on yellow fever vaccine responses in identical twins.

Input material: memory (CD45RO+) T cells sorted from blood. This receptor was identified in a woman under 30 in good health. J is TRBJ2-1 and V is TRBV15; no reliable D call. This chain's CDR3 is CATSRVILFYNEQFF. As DNA, the CDR3 is TGTGCCACCAGCAGAGTGATCCTATTTTACAATGAGCAGTTCTTC.